The clone carrying this TCR beta chain was recorded once. This specimen belongs to a study of blood T cell repertoires in COVID-19. In the study overall: Nucleic acid was either cDNA or gDNA, and it came from T cells, B-cell-depleted T cells, or PBMCs.

The germline gives CDR1 KGHDR, CDR2 SFDVKD. V dropped 4 bases and J dropped 4 bases, with 13 bases sitting between them. The CDR3 is 15 residues long. Clones were sequenced by immunoSEQ multiplex PCR, and TCRdb holds only the in-frame ones, with some missing. Of over 60,000 clones in the sample, 85% were seen once. Sequencing used peripheral blood. The sequence came from a woman aged 80 or over with active or convalescent COVID-19. This chain uses TRBV24-1 with TRBJ1-3; TRBD1 is a possible D gene (5 bases). The CDR3 is CATSDPREAGNTIYF. The CDR3 DNA reads TGTGCCACCAGTGACCCCAGGGAAGCCGGAAACACCATATATTTT.